This record looks at one TCR beta chain sequence and its context. The data originate from a study of blood T cell repertoires in COVID-19. Study-wide context: There were acute and convalescent COVID-19 samples, and they came from the United States, Italy and Spain. Sources were T cells, B-cell-depleted T cells, or PBMCs; the material itself was cDNA or gDNA.

Original processing notes: Quantification of nucleated cells was approximated via reference gene primer amplification. TCRdb's table, derived via immunoSEQ multiplex PCR, lists solely in-frame clones and lacks some. V and J calls and clone size follow that table, whereas D and trimming were derived from the DNA. The sample includes some 450,000 clones, more than 70% of them seen just once. In Seattle, patients joined the study during active infection and were tracked longitudinally. V shed 5 bases and J shed 3 bases, with 18 bases lying between them. CDR1 and CDR2 from the germline V gene are MDHEN and SYDVKM. This CDR3 is built from 16 residues.

Specimen: peripheral blood. The clonotype comes from a woman aged 45-65 years with COVID-19, enrolled during active disease. J is TRBJ2-3 and V is TRBV28, with D maybe TRBD2 (5 bases). CDR3 coding DNA: TGTGCCAGCAGTCTCCCCCCGGGGAGTTGGACAGATACGCAGTATTTT. Translated, it gives CASSLPPGSWTDTQYF.